This is a list of T cell receptor beta chains from one sample in a study of blood T cell repertoires in COVID-19. Only in-frame clones appear in the TCRdb table, and some are missing; sequencing was by immunoSEQ multiplex PCR. This sample has about 200,000 clones, with roughly 77% found just once. The sequencing input was PBMCs or T cells enriched from blood (not recorded which). These receptors were taken from a woman aged 45-59 years with acute COVID-19. The conserved cysteine and the conserved F or W are not part of the CDR3 here.

>TRBJ1-5|TRBV11-2
ASSLGQNQPQH
>TRBJ1-1|TRBV20-1
SASGTGFKGWTEAF
>TRBJ2-1|TRBV29-1
SARGLAGENYNEQF
>TRBJ1-5|TRBV28
ASRGTSNQPQH
>TRBJ1-1|TRBV6-2/TRBV6-3
ASSQWEGAGRTF
>TRBJ1-2|TRBV28
ASSKGAGYGYT
>TRBJ1-1|TRBV7-9
ASSLGVGDIHTEAF
>TRBJ1-4|TRBV4-1
ASRATRDSTNEKLF
>TRBJ1-1|TRBV3-1/TRBV3-2
ASSQGGVNTEAF
>TRBJ1-2|TRBV4-2
ASSQLGREGDYGYT
>TRBJ1-1|TRBV19
ASSMSGNTEAF
>TRBJ1-1|TRBV4-3
ASSQEEGKGTEAF
>TRBJ1-2|TRBV18
ASSPTPKQNTYGYT
>TRBJ2-5|TRBV5-8
ASSLLAGSLFLETQY
>TRBJ2-3|TRBV28
ASYPPYSGGSTDTQY
>TRBJ2-3|TRBV29-1
SVKRGAAGTDTQY
>TRBJ2-1|TRBV3-1/TRBV3-2
ASVQRGGSHEQF
>TRBJ1-2|TRBV5-1
ASSYTGTEENFYGYT
>TRBJ1-2|TRBV6-5
ASSYRRGNYGYT
>TRBJ1-1|TRBV11-2
ASSLESWQITEAF
>TRBJ2-1|TRBV6-5
ASRPLHTGDGEQF
>TRBJ2-2|TRBV10-3
AIRPGQGDTGELF
>TRBJ2-2|TRBV7-6
ASSHRQGKDTGELF
>TRBJ1-1|TRBV2
ASSGHINTEAF
>TRBJ1-1|TRBV12-3/TRBV12-4
ASTFGDTEAF
>TRBJ2-3|TRBV11-2
ASSPRGTSSTDTQY
>TRBJ2-4|TRBV6-5
ASSYFAGGSNIQY
>TRBJ1-5|TRBV4-1
ASSQGGSLYSNQPQH
>TRBJ1-1|TRBV5-1
ASSPMTGANTEAF
>TRBJ1-5|TRBV25-1
ASGGYGQPQH
>TRBJ1-3|TRBV3-1/TRBV3-2
ASSQVTGNSGNTIY
>TRBJ2-1|TRBV10-3
AIKAGRGGNEQF
>TRBJ1-2|TRBV4-3
ASSPHSTGSINYGYT
>TRBJ1-6|TRBV19
ASSTQGAGSPLH
>TRBJ1-2|TRBV23-1
ASSESYGYT
>TRBJ1-1|TRBV27
ACKQPL
>TRBJ1-2|TRBV7-9
ASSFGTGLPYGYT
>TRBJ1-5|TRBV7-2
ASSPVTGSNQPQH
>TRBJ1-2|TRBV2
APGRGYGYT
>TRBJ2-6|TRBV5-1
ASSLGVFTGANVLT
>TRBJ1-2|TRBV6-5
ASSLVGGTYGYT
>TRBJ1-2|TRBV4-2
ASSQDLLTGGLYGYT
>TRBJ1-5|TRBV2
ASSEGGRQPQH
>TRBJ2-3|TRBV4-3
ASSQALHPGTGMTDTQY
>TRBJ1-2|TRBV6-2/TRBV6-3
ASSLPGQGGYGYT
>TRBJ2-5|TRBV7-6
ASRRGQGAFETQY
>TRBJ2-6|TRBV18
ASSRGESSGANVLT
>TRBJ1-5|TRBV19
ASSTTTPGYSNQPQH